These 8 T cell receptor beta chains came from one sample sequenced in a study of T cells in women clearing cervical HPV infection. TCRdb's table, derived via immunoSEQ multiplex PCR, lists solely in-frame clones and lacks some. This sample contains about 33,000 clones. Sequenced sample: blood buffy coat. The receptors stem from a woman between 18 and 75 years old with a cervical HPV16 infection that either progressed to CIN3+ or cleared (not recorded which).

Turning to this clone: One end of the junction does not line up with germline, which may come from a read error. The read terminates 3 residues before the CDR3 end, so the remaining end is supplied by the germline J gene. V usage is TRBV11-2 and J usage is TRBJ1-1, with unresolved D. The CDR3 is made up of 11 amino acids. Germline CDR1 SGHAT, CDR2 FQNNGV. This CDR3 is CASSLNSEAFF. The sequenced CDR3 bases are TGTGCCAGCAGCTTAAACAGTGAA. The full variable domain, rest sourced from reference TRBV11-2 and TRBJ1-1, is EAGVAQSPRYKIIEKRQSVAFWCNPISGHATLYWYQQILGQGPKLLIQFQNNGVVDDSQLPKDRFSAERLKGVDSTLKIQPAKLEDSAVYLCASSLNSEAFFGQGTRLTVV.

Turning to this clone: The DNA ends 3 residues before the CDR3 does, and the rest of the CDR3 is filled in from the germline J gene. The chain joins TRBV19 to TRBJ1-2; D gene unclear. Germline V gene lookup returns CDR1 LNHDA and CDR2 SQIVND (reference sequence). The CDR3 spans 14 residues. Incomplete CDR3 DNA: TGTGCCAGTAGTGTCCAGACTAGCGGGTACGAC. It codes for CASSVQTSGYD. The CDR3 in full is CASSVQTSGYDYTF.

Remarks on this clone: The CDR3 end is not reached by the read, which stops 3 residues before it; the germline J gene fills it in. The chain couples TRBV7-9 to TRBJ2-1; 13 bases are a match to TRBD2. Germline CDR1 and CDR2: SEHNR and FQNEAQ (reference sequence). The CDR3 runs 15 residues. Trimming took 5 bases from V and 8 from J; bases not matched to a gene: 6. Partial CDR3 DNA: TGTGCCAGCAGCACCACTAGCGGGAGGGCCCATGAG. Residues: CASSTTSGRAHE. The complete CDR3 sequence is CASSTTSGRAHEQFF.

About this clone itself: Read sequence stops 3 residues before the CDR3 end, and the germline J gene provides the missing end. This chain uses TRBV29-1 with TRBJ2-1, with D possibly TRBD2 on 6 matching bases. The V gene lost 4 bases and the J gene lost 7 bases, with 20 bases spanning the gap. The length of the CDR3 is 15 residues. The germline CDR1 and CDR2 sequences are SQVTM and ANQGSEA. CDR3 bases read: TGCAGCGTTGTGGTCTGGAGTAGGGGAGGAAATGAG. As protein: CSVVVWSRGGNE. The full CDR3 protein reads CSVVVWSRGGNEQFF.

As to this clone: Read sequence stops 3 residues before the CDR3 end, and the germline J gene provides the missing end. The chain recombines TRBV10-1 with TRBJ2-7; no reliable D call. In germline, CDR1 is WNHNN, CDR2 SYGVQD (reference sequence). The ends were cut back, 2 bases at V and 4 bases at J, with 6 bases in the middle. This CDR3 has 12 amino acids. The DNA read from the CDR3 is TGCGCCAGCAGTGAGAATCAATACGAG. Translation: CASSENQYE. The CDR3 in full is CASSENQYEQYF.

About this clone itself: The read stops 3 residues short of the end of the CDR3; the missing end is completed from the germline J gene. The rearrangement joins TRBV7-9 to TRBJ1-2, with 7 bases fitting TRBD1. Trimming cost V 0 bases and J 4 bases; bases outside gene matches: 5. The CDR3 consists of 15 residues. Germline V CDR1 and CDR2: SEHNR, FQNEAQ (reference sequence). CDR3 DNA (partial): TGTGCCAGCAGCTTAGCGGGGGACAGTATCTATGGC. Amino acid sequence: CASSLAGDSIYG. The whole CDR3 sequence reads CASSLAGDSIYGYTF.

A remark on this clone: With the read ending 3 residues before the CDR3 end, the germline J gene is used to fill in that end. The gene calls are TRBV2 and TRBJ2-5, with 7 bases matching TRBD2. Germline V gene data show CDR1 as SNHLY and CDR2 as FYNNEI. The CDR3 is 14 amino acids. The J segment lost 4 bases and the V segment lost 3 bases, leaving 5 bases of the junction unmatched. CDR3 bases read: TGTGCCAGCAGTGAGGGGGGGGACGCAGAGACC. It encodes CASSEGGDAET. The full CDR3 sequence reads CASSEGGDAETQYF.

In the case of this clone: The sequenced fragment ends 3 residues before the CDR3 boundary, so the rest is inferred from the germline J gene. This sequence joins TRBV13 and TRBJ2-1; the match to TRBD2 covers 12 bases. Germline CDR1 and CDR2: PRHDT and FYEKMQ (reference sequence). Trimming cost V 5 bases and J 6 bases; bases outside gene matches: 11. The CDR3 contains 17 residues. This CDR3 is CASSLTSGGLNFNEQFF. The CDR3 bases that were read are TGTGCCAGCAGCCTGACTAGCGGGGGCCTAAACTTCAATGAG.